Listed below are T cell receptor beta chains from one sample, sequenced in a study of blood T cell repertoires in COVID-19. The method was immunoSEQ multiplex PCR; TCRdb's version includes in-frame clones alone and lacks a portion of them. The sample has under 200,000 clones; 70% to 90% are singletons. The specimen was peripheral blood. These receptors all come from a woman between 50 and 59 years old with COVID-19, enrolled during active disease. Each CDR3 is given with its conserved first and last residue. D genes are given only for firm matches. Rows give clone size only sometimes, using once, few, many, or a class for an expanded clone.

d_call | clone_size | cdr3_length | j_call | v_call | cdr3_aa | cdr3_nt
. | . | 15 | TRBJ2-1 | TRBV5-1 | CASSLTGRSYNEQFF | TGCGCCAGCAGCTTGACAGGCCGGAGCTACAATGAGCAGTTCTTC
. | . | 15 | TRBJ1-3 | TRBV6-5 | CASTNQGPSGNTIYF | TGTGCCAGCACCAACCAGGGGCCCTCTGGAAACACCATATATTTT
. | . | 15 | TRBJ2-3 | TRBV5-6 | CASSLLAIVTDTQYF | TGTGCCAGCAGCTTGCTAGCGATAGTCACAGATACGCAGTATTTT
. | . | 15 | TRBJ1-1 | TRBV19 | CASSIGRGSNTEAFF | TGTGCCAGTAGTATAGGGAGGGGATCGAACACTGAAGCTTTCTTT
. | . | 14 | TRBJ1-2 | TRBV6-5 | CASMTQGAVGGYTF | TGTGCCAGCATGACTCAGGGCGCAGTCGGTGGCTACACCTTC
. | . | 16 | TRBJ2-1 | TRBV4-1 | CASSQVIDTFGNEQFF | TGCGCCAGCAGCCAGGTTATTGACACTTTTGGCAATGAGCAGTTCTTC
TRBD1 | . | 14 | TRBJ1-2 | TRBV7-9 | CASSLTTGGFGYTF | TGTGCCAGCAGCTTAACCACAGGGGGCTTTGGCTACACCTTC
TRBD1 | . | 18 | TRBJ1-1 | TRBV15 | CATSRAGQGANWGTEAFF | TGTGCCACCAGCAGAGCAGGGCAGGGGGCGAATTGGGGCACTGAAGCTTTCTTT
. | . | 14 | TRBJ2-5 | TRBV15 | CATSRRDIQETQYF | TGTGCCACCAGCAGGAGAGACATCCAAGAGACCCAGTACTTC
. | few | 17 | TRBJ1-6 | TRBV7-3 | CASSLSGSGDYNSPLHF | TGTGCCAGCAGCTTATCGGGGAGCGGAGACTATAATTCACCCCTCCACTTT
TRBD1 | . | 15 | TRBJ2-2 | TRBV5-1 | CASSPGTGLTGELFF | TGCGCCAGCAGCCCCGGGACAGGGCTCACCGGGGAGCTGTTTTTT
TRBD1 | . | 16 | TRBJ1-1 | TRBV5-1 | CASSFSAPTGGGEAFF | TGCGCCAGCAGCTTCTCAGCCCCCACAGGGGGTGGTGAAGCTTTCTTT
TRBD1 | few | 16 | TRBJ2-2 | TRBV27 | CASRPPGTGHTGELFF | TGTGCCAGCAGGCCGCCCGGGACAGGACACACCGGGGAGCTGTTTTTT
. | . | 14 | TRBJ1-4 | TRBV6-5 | CASSYRQVNEKLFF | TGTGCCAGCAGTTACCGCCAGGTTAATGAAAAACTGTTTTTT
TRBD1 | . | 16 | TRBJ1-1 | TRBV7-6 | CASSKGQGVLNTEAFF | TGTGCCAGCAGCAAGGGACAGGGGGTTTTGAACACTGAAGCTTTCTTT
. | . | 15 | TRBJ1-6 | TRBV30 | CAWSVRELYNSPLHF | TGTGCCTGGAGTGTCAGGGAATTATATAATTCACCCCTCCACTTT
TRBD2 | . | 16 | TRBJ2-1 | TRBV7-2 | CASSQTSGGPYNEQFF | TGTGCCAGCAGCCAAACTAGCGGGGGGCCCTACAATGAGCAGTTCTTC
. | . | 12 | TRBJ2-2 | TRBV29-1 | CSVADGVGELFF | TGCAGCGTTGCAGACGGGGTCGGGGAGCTGTTTTTT
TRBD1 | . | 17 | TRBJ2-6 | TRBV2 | CASSGGPQGAGANVLTF | TGTGCCAGCAGTGGAGGTCCTCAGGGGGCTGGGGCCAACGTCCTGACTTTC
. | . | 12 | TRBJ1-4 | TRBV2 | CASKQGWEKLFF | TGTGCCAGCAAACAGGGATGGGAAAAACTGTTTTTT
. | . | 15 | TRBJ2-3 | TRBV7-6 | CASSLSGLATDTQYF | TGTGCCAGCAGCCTCTCAGGGCTAGCGACAGATACGCAGTATTTT
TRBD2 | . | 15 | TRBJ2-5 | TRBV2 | CASSGPSGGAKTQYF | TGTGCCAGCAGTGGTCCCAGCGGGGGGGCAAAGACCCAGTACTTC
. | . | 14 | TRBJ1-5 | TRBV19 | CASRHREINQPQHF | TGTGCCAGTAGGCACAGGGAGATCAACCAGCCCCAGCATTTT
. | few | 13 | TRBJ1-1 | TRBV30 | CAWNEEKATEAFF | TGTGCCTGGAACGAGGAGAAGGCGACTGAAGCTTTCTTT
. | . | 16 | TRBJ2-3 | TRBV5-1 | CASSLAEGGSTDTQYF | TGCGCCAGCAGCTTGGCCGAGGGAGGTAGCACAGATACGCAGTATTTT
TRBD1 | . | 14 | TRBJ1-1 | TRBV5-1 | CASSLGQENTEAFF | TGCGCCAGCAGCTTAGGACAGGAGAACACTGAAGCTTTCTTT
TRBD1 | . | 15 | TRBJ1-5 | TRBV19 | CASSITGEGNWPQHF | TGTGCCAGTAGTATAACAGGGGAAGGGAACTGGCCCCAGCATTTT
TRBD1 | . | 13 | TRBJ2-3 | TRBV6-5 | CATSDRVGDTQYF | TGTGCCACTTCGGACAGGGTGGGTGATACGCAGTATTTT
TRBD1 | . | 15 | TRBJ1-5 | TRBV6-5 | CASRNLGQSNQPQHF | TGTGCCAGCAGAAACTTGGGACAGTCCAATCAGCCCCAGCATTTT
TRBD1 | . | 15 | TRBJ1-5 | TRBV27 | CASRDRTGVNQPQHF | TGTGCCAGCAGAGACCGGACAGGGGTGAATCAGCCCCAGCATTTT
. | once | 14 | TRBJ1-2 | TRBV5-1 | CASSLDVRTYGYTF | TGCGCCAGCAGCTTGGATGTCAGGACTTATGGCTACACCTTC
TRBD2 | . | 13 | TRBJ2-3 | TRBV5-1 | CASSLRGEDTQYF | TGCGCCAGCAGCTTACGGGGGGAAGATACGCAGTATTTT
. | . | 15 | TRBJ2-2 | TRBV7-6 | CASSLESANTGELFF | TGTGCCAGCAGCTTAGAGTCGGCGAACACCGGGGAGCTGTTTTTT
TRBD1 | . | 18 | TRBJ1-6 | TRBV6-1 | CASSDPYGPDRVYSPLHF | TGTGCCAGCAGTGATCCCTACGGACCTGACAGGGTCTACTCACCCCTCCACTTT
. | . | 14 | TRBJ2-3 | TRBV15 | CATSSRRGADTQYF | TGTGCCACCAGCTCTCGCAGGGGCGCAGATACGCAGTATTTT
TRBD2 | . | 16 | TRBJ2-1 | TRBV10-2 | CASSKPNSGGANEQFF | TGCGCCAGCAGTAAGCCAAATAGCGGGGGGGCTAATGAGCAGTTCTTC
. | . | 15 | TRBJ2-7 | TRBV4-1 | CASSQEQGFYYEQYF | TGCGCCAGCAGCCAAGAACAGGGATTTTACTACGAGCAGTACTTC
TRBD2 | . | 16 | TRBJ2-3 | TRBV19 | CASSSRLAESTDTQYF | TGTGCCAGTAGTTCCCGACTAGCGGAGAGCACAGATACGCAGTATTTT
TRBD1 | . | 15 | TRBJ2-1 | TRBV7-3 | CASSFTWTGVNEQFF | TGTGCCAGCAGCTTTACCTGGACAGGGGTGAATGAGCAGTTCTTC
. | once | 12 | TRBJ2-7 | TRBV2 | CAARAGGYEQYF | TGTGCCGCGAGGGCCGGGGGTTACGAGCAGTACTTC
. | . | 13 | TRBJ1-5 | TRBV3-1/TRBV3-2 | CASSQVLELPQHF | TGTGCCAGCAGCCAAGTCCTCGAGCTTCCCCAGCATTTT
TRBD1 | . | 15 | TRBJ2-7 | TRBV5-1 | CASSMDRVVSNEQYF | TGCGCCAGCAGCATGGACAGGGTAGTGTCTAACGAGCAGTACTTC
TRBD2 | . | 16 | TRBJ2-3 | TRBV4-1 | CASSQDAGGYTDTQYF | TGCGCCAGCAGCCAAGATGCGGGGGGATACACAGATACGCAGTATTTT
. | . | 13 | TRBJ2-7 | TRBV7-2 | CASSLVGAHEQYF | TGTGCCAGCAGCTTAGTGGGGGCCCACGAGCAGTACTTC